This entry concerns a single TCR beta chain. This sample stems from a study of blood T cell repertoires in COVID-19. Profiling relied on immunoSEQ multiplex PCR, and the TCRdb table lists in-frame clones only, not all of them. The table records some 89,000 clones, approximately 76% of them present only once. Germline trimming cut 6 bases from V and 3 bases from J; bases unmatched to any gene: 9. Germline CDR1 and CDR2: MNHEY and SMNVEV (reference sequence). The CDR3 covers 16 residues. The sequenced sample consisted of peripheral blood. The chain has TRBV27 and TRBJ2-5; 11 positions agree with TRBD1. The TCR comes from a man between 65 and 85 years old with acute or convalescent COVID-19. The CDR3 nucleotides read TGTGCCAGCAGCTCCGGGACAGGGGGAAGGAAAGAGACCCAGTACTTC. It yields the protein CASSSGTGGRKETQYF.